This T cell receptor (beta chain) was recovered during a study of T-cell reconstitution after alpha-beta-depleted transplantation in children. Trimming took 1 base from V and 10 from J, leaving 11 bases between them. The germline V gene encodes CDR1 LGHDT and CDR2 YNNKEL (reference sequence). The CDR3 extends over 13 amino acids. Library preparation (for TCRbeta) was performed with unique molecular identifiers. TCRdb re-derived calls from the PCR reads in MiXCR, one entry per CDR3 protein. The profile shows about 600,000 distinct CDR3 sequences, 10% to 13% of them singletons. This clonotype showed up just a few times.

Sequenced material: PBMCs from the stem cell graft donor, taken from the stem cell graft. This sequence originates from a human donor who donated a stem cell graft to a child with acute myeloid leukemia. The chain recombines TRBV3-1 with TRBJ2-1; D gene uncertain. The CDR3: CASSQVRNGEQFF. The CDR3 DNA reads TGTGCCAGCAGCCAAGTACGGAACGGGGAGCAGTTCTTC.